The 28 T cell receptor beta chains listed next were all sequenced from one sample in a study of cytomegalovirus exposure and HLA in healthy donors. 60 Vbeta and 13 Jbeta primers were used in PCR. The data were produced by immunoSEQ multiplex PCR, yet TCRdb's version contains in-frame clones alone and is incomplete. The sample carries 150,000 to 200,000 clones, around 80% recorded once. The sample taken for sequencing was PBMCs. Every receptor here comes from a woman aged 25 to 39 in good health and CMV-seronegative.

CDR3 coding DNA: TGTGCCTGGGACAGTGTTTATAGCAATCAGCCCCAGCATTTT. As protein: CAWDSVYSNQPQHF. The V and J genes are TRBV30 and TRBJ1-5; weak D call: TRBD1 (5 bases). Trimming shortened V by 5 bases and J by 0 bases, and 11 bases separated the two germline ends. The CDR3 runs to 14 residues. The germline CDR1 and CDR2 sequences are GTSNPN and SVGIG (reference sequence).

J is TRBJ2-2 and V is TRBV5-1; 8 bases align to TRBD1. V gave up 10 bases and J gave up 5 bases; unmatched junction bases: 10. The V gene's germline CDR1 is SGHRS and CDR2 YFSETQ. The CDR3 is made up of 14 amino acids. The CDR3 region is CAGRQGARTGELFF. CDR3 nucleotides: TGCGCCGGGCGGCAGGGGGCCCGGACCGGGGAGCTGTTTTTT.

J is TRBJ2-7 and V is TRBV5-1; D remains unclear. The CDR3 loop spans 16 amino acids. V was trimmed by 4 bases and J by 3 bases, leaving 20 bases between them. Germline-derived CDR1 and CDR2 are SGHRS and YFSETQ. Here the CDR3 DNA reads TGCGCCAGCAGCACCCAATCGCGCGGCGCAAGCTACGAGCAGTACTTC. Amino acids: CASSTQSRGASYEQYF.

The rearrangement links TRBV6-5 to TRBJ2-5, with D possibly TRBD1 on 6 matching bases. The CDR3 contains 15 residues. Trimming stripped 3 bases from V and 0 bases from J, with 11 bases between. Germline CDR1 is MNHEY and CDR2 is SVGAGI. As DNA, the CDR3 is TGTGCCAGCAGTTATTTGCAGGGGTACCAAGAGACCCAGTACTTC. Translated, it gives CASSYLQGYQETQYF.

This chain joins TRBV5-4 and TRBJ2-7; D is possibly TRBD2 (6 bases). Germline V lookup: CDR1 SGHNT, CDR2 YYREEE (reference sequence). Trimming removed 5 bases at V and 6 bases at J, with 12 bases between. CDR3 length: 12 residues. The CDR3 protein is CASRPQGGEQYF. CDR3 DNA: TGTGCCAGCAGGCCTCAGGGAGGCGAGCAGTACTTC. Full variable domain (rest looked up from reference TRBV5-4 and TRBJ2-7): ETGVTQSPTHLIKTRGQQVTLRCSSQSGHNTVSWYQQALGQGPQFIFQYYREEENGRGNFPPRFSGLQFPNYSSELNVNALELDDSALYLCASRPQGGEQYFGPGTRLTVT.

This clone appeared a few times. The chain links TRBV19 to TRBJ1-4; tentatively, D is TRBD1 (5 bases). In germline, CDR1 is LNHDA, CDR2 SQIVND (reference sequence). V was shortened by 5 bases and J by 6 bases, with 16 bases between the two germline ends. The CDR3 sequence is 15 residues long. DNA of the CDR3: TGTGCCAGTAGTCGCCAGGGTAATGGGGATGAAAAACTGTTTTTT. Protein product: CASSRQGNGDEKLFF.

The gene calls are TRBV7-6 and TRBJ2-6; D is perhaps TRBD1 (6 bases). This CDR3 is 16 amino acids long. Trimming shortened V by 3 bases and J by 0 bases, and 9 bases separated the two germline ends. Per the germline V gene, CDR1 is SGHVS and CDR2 is FNYEAQ. Here the CDR3 DNA reads TGTGCCAGCAGCTTGGACAGAAGCTCTGGGGCCAACGTCCTGACTTTC. It is translated as CASSLDRSSGANVLTF. Variable domain in full (rest from reference TRBV7-6 and TRBJ2-6): GAGVSQSPRYKVTKRGQDVALRCDPISGHVSLYWYRQALGQGPEFLTYFNYEAQQDKSGLPNDRFSAERPEGSISTLTIQRTEQRDSAMYRCASSLDRSSGANVLTFGAGSRLTVL.

The gene calls are TRBV7-9 and TRBJ1-1; D remains ambiguous. CDR3 length: 13 residues. Trimming took 3 bases from V and 1 from J, leaving 6 bases between them. Germline CDR1 is SEHNR and CDR2 is FQNEAQ (reference sequence). CDR3 in DNA: TGTGCCAGCAGCTTTTTCAGGAACACTGAAGCTTTCTTT. As protein: CASSFFRNTEAFF.

The chain uses TRBV7-9 and TRBJ1-2; D may be TRBD1 (6 bases). The CDR3 totals 14 residues. Germline V gene lookup returns CDR1 SEHNR and CDR2 FQNEAQ (reference sequence). V dropped 4 bases and J dropped 5 bases, with 14 bases sitting between them. The CDR3 DNA reads as TGTGCCAGCAGCTCGGACAGTGGGCTTTATGGCTACACCTTC. Amino acid sequence: CASSSDSGLYGYTF.

This clone was counted once. This chain connects TRBV5-1 to TRBJ2-5; 7 nucleotides line up with TRBD2. Near its end, the DNA agrees better with TRBJ2-7, so the J call may be wrong. The CDR3 runs 13 residues. CDR1 is SGHRS, CDR2 YFSETQ, per germline. The CDR3, as DNA: TGCGCCAGCAGCTTGGGCGGGGGTGGCGAGCAGTACTTC. Translated, it gives CASSLGGGGEQYF.

This clone has more than one count but fewer than ten. CDR3 amino acids: CASSRGDRDSGNTIYF. The DNA for the CDR3 is TGCGCCAGCAGCCGGGGGGACCGAGACTCTGGAAACACCATATATTTT. This chain links TRBV5-1 with TRBJ1-3; tentatively, D is TRBD1 (5 bases). Looked up from germline, CDR1 is SGHRS and CDR2 is YFSETQ. The CDR3 is 16 amino acids. The V end was cut by 4 bases, the J end by 0 bases, with 14 bases between. Full variable domain (rest looked up from reference TRBV5-1 and TRBJ1-3): KAGVTQTPRYLIKTRGQQVTLSCSPISGHRSVSWYQQTPGQGLQFLFEYFSETQRNKGNFPGRFSGRQFSNSRSEMNVSTLELGDSALYLCASSRGDRDSGNTIYFGEGSWLTVV.

This chain links TRBV7-6 with TRBJ2-2; 9 nucleotides match TRBD1. Trimming cost V 5 bases and J 6 bases; bases outside gene matches: 7. CDR1 and CDR2 from the germline V gene are SGHVS and FNYEAQ. This CDR3 has 15 residues. The CDR3 DNA follows: TGTGCCAGCAGCGGACGGGACAGGGTATCCGGGGAGCTGTTTTTT. Its translation: CASSGRDRVSGELFF.

The genes are TRBV5-6 and TRBJ1-1; D remains unclear. This CDR3 contains 12 residues. CDR1 SGHDT and CDR2 YYEEEE come from the germline V gene. The V and J ends lost 9 bases and 0 bases respectively, with 9 bases between them. CDR3 sequence reads: CATASMNTEAFF. The CDR3 DNA reads TGTGCCACAGCGTCCATGAACACTGAAGCTTTCTTT.

J is TRBJ1-2 and V is TRBV18; 8 nucleotides line up with TRBD1. Germline CDR1 is KGHSH and CDR2 is LQKENI. This CDR3 region has 16 residues. Trimming cost V 3 bases and J 0 bases; bases outside gene matches: 6. The CDR3 spells CASSPDRVNPNYGYTF. The CDR3 region has the DNA TGTGCCAGCTCACCGGACAGGGTAAATCCTAACTATGGCTACACCTTC.

The chain joins TRBV6-5 to TRBJ2-7; D unresolved. Germline CDR1 and CDR2: MNHEY and SVGAGI. The CDR3 sequence is 13 residues long. Trimming stripped 0 bases from V and 4 bases from J, with 7 bases between. The CDR3 here is CASSYSNRYEQYF. CDR3 DNA sequence: TGTGCCAGCAGTTACTCGAACAGATACGAGCAGTACTTC.

The chain joins TRBV7-6 to TRBJ2-7; D is perhaps TRBD1 (6 bases). The V gene's germline CDR1 is SGHVS and CDR2 FNYEAQ. Trimming shortened V by 1 base and J by 7 bases, and 26 bases separated the two germline ends. The CDR3 loop spans 18 amino acids. The CDR3 loop is CASSLETQGKGKDVEQYF. Here the CDR3 DNA reads TGTGCCAGCAGCTTAGAAACCCAGGGGAAGGGAAAGGACGTGGAGCAGTACTTC.

In its sample, this clone was seen a few times. V usage is TRBV5-1 and J usage is TRBJ2-7, with D possibly TRBD1 on 6 matching bases. The germline CDR1 and CDR2 sequences are SGHRS and YFSETQ. Trimming removed 4 bases from V and 5 bases from J, with 19 bases in between. The CDR3 consists of 15 residues. The CDR3 bases are TGCGCCAGCAGCGGGGGCCGGGTTGGAACCGACGAGCAGTACTTC. This translates into CASSGGRVGTDEQYF.

The CDR3 bases are TGTGCCAGCAGCCCTCGAGTGGGCAGGGAACTTCAGCCCCAGCATTTT. Protein product: CASSPRVGRELQPQHF. The chain has TRBV7-8 and TRBJ1-5, with a weak D call TRBD1 (5 bases). Germline V gene lookup returns CDR1 SGHVS and CDR2 FQNEAQ. Between the trimmed V and J ends, which lost 5 bases and 6 bases, there was a span of 20 bases. The CDR3 has 16 amino acids.

This clone was seen more than once but under ten times. The V call is TRBV7-3, the J call TRBJ2-1, with 9 bases matching TRBD2. Per germline, CDR1 SGHTA and CDR2 FQGTGA. The CDR3 length is 15 residues. This CDR3 is CCTRSTSGGYNEQFF. The CDR3 region has the DNA TGTTGTACTCGATCGACTAGCGGAGGATACAATGAGCAGTTCTTC. Together with reference TRBV7-3 and TRBJ2-1, the CDR3 gives the full variable domain: GAGVSQTPSNKVTEKGKYVELRCDPISGHTALYWYRQSLGQGPEFLIYFQGTGAADDSGLPNDRFFAVRPEGSVSTLKIQRTERGDSAVYLCCTRSTSGGYNEQFFGPGTRLTVL.

V and J are TRBV10-3 and TRBJ1-1; D possibly corresponds to TRBD1 (6 bases). Germline V CDR1 and CDR2: ENHRY, SYGVKD. Trimming took 4 bases from V and 1 from J, leaving 10 bases between them. This CDR3 is built from 14 residues. The CDR3 DNA reads TGTGCCATCAGTGGAGGGGGAAGGAACACTGAAGCTTTCTTT. It is translated as CAISGGGRNTEAFF.

The gene calls are TRBV6-5 and TRBJ1-2; weak D call: TRBD1 (6 bases). Trimming shortened V by 1 base and J by 7 bases, and 10 bases separated the two germline ends. The CDR3 extends over 13 amino acids. CDR1 and CDR2 (germline): MNHEY, SVGAGI. The DNA of the CDR3 is TGTGCCAGCAGTTACTTACAGGGTTCTGGCTACACCTTC. Encoded protein: CASSYLQGSGYTF.

The DNA of the CDR3 is TGTGCCAGAAGCTTGCGGATCTTGCCAGGGGGCTCAAATGAAAAACTGTTTTTT. It yields the protein CARSLRILPGGSNEKLFF. This chain connects TRBV5-3 to TRBJ1-4, with 8 bases lining up with TRBD1. TRBV5-3 is an ORF for which the function is uncertain. J lost 5 bases, V lost 1 base, and 13 bases had no gene match. This CDR3 is 18 amino acids long.

This clone has just a few counts. The genes are TRBV30 and TRBJ1-5; a possible D gene is TRBD1 (6 bases). The CDR3 sequence is 14 residues long. Trimming cost V 2 bases and J 2 bases, with 10 bases left between them. Germline loops: CDR1 GTSNPN, CDR2 SVGIG (reference sequence). The DNA for the CDR3 is TGTGCCTGGAGTCAGGGGCAGGGCAATCAGCCCCAGCATTTT. Its protein product is CAWSQGQGNQPQHF.

The J gene is TRBJ2-7, the V gene TRBV5-4; TRBD1 matches 8 bases. CDR3 length: 13 residues. The germline gives CDR1 SGHNT, CDR2 YYREEE (reference sequence). With 4 bases clipped from V and 5 bases from J, the junction kept 5 bases outside the gene matches. The CDR3 DNA reads as TGTGCCAGCAGCGACACAGGGGGGAACGAGCAGTACTTC. This gives the protein CASSDTGGNEQYF.

The rearrangement uses TRBV5-6 and TRBJ2-5, with 10 bases lining up with TRBD1. The V gene's germline CDR1 is SGHDT and CDR2 YYEEEE. This CDR3 has 16 amino acids. V gave up 3 bases and J gave up 4 bases; unmatched junction bases: 9. The CDR3 loop is CASSSPGQGMGETQYF. The CDR3 DNA is TGTGCCAGCAGCTCCCCGGGACAGGGGATGGGAGAGACCCAGTACTTC.

V gene TRBV7-6 combines with J gene TRBJ2-4; 13 nucleotides align to TRBD2. Looked up from germline, CDR1 is SGHVS and CDR2 is FNYEAQ. V lost 3 bases, J lost 8 bases, and 4 bases stayed unmatched. The length of the CDR3 is 15 residues. CDR3 DNA: TGTGCCAGCAGCTTCACTAGCGGGGGGGCTGACATTCAGTACTTC. This translates into CASSFTSGGADIQYF.

The rearrangement links TRBV4-1 to TRBJ2-7; tentative D call: TRBD2 (5 bases). Germline V gene lookup returns CDR1 MGHRA and CDR2 YSYEKL. CDR3 length: 17 residues. Between the trimmed V and J ends, which lost 0 bases and 2 bases, there was a span of 17 bases. The CDR3 sequence is CASSQDLRAGQAYEQYF. CDR3 DNA: TGCGCCAGCAGCCAAGATCTGAGGGCAGGTCAAGCCTACGAGCAGTACTTC.

The J gene is TRBJ2-3, the V gene TRBV19; 12 positions agree with TRBD2. This CDR3 is built from 14 residues. From germline, CDR1 is LNHDA and CDR2 SQIVND (reference sequence). The V and J ends lost 5 bases and 6 bases, in that order; junction bases with no gene match: 3. This CDR3 is CASSWTSGEDTQYF. In nucleotides, the CDR3 is TGTGCCAGTAGTTGGACTAGCGGGGAGGATACGCAGTATTTT.